This passage covers 5 T cell receptor beta chains from one sample sequenced in a study of blood T cell repertoires in COVID-19. Measured with immunoSEQ multiplex PCR; TCRdb has only the in-frame clones, and not every one. This sample has a few hundred thousand clones, with about 86% found just once. The sequenced sample consisted of PBMCs or T cells enriched from blood (not recorded which). These receptors all stem from a woman aged 45-60 years with acute COVID-19.

This sequence joins TRBV10-3 and TRBJ2-7; 7 nucleotides agree with TRBD1. The junction had 7 bases not matched to a gene; V was cut back by 1 base and J by 4 bases. This CDR3 has 15 amino acids. CDR1 is ENHRY, CDR2 SYGVKD, per germline. CDR3 bases: TGTGCCATCAGTGAGTTCCGGGACAGCCTATACGAGCAGTACTTC. Its protein product is CAISEFRDSLYEQYF.

This clone was detected a few times. The chain joins TRBV7-9 to TRBJ1-2, with a possible D match to TRBD1 (5 bases). Germline loops: CDR1 SEHNR, CDR2 FQNEAQ (reference sequence). The V end lost 6 bases, the J end lost 1 base, and 15 bases lay between the germline ends. The CDR3 sequence is 15 residues long. CDR3 sequence reads: CASSSLDTYNYGYTF. The CDR3 coding sequence is TGTGCCAGCAGTTCACTGGACACATATAACTATGGCTACACCTTC.

V and J are TRBV5-1 and TRBJ2-5, with TRBD2 as a possible D gene (5 bases). The V end was cut by 3 bases, the J end by 0 bases, with 12 bases between. CDR3 length: 15 amino acids. Germline V gene data show CDR1 as SGHRS and CDR2 as YFSETQ. For the CDR3, the DNA is TGCGCCAGCAGCTCCGAACTAGAGCACCAAGAGACCCAGTACTTC. Its translation: CASSSELEHQETQYF.

The J gene is TRBJ2-7, the V gene TRBV4-3; 12 nucleotides align to TRBD2. The CDR3 is made up of 17 amino acids. Germline CDR1 is LGHNA and CDR2 is YSLEER. V was clipped by 0 bases and J by 7 bases; unmatched bases: 10. Written as DNA, the CDR3 is TGCGCCAGCAGCCAAGAGCAGACTAGCGGGAGCACGGAGGAGCAGTACTTC. Amino acids: CASSQEQTSGSTEEQYF.

The chain employs TRBV28 and TRBJ2-3, with 9 nucleotides matching TRBD2. The CDR3 has 15 amino acids. The germline gives CDR1 MDHEN, CDR2 SYDVKM. The V and J ends lost 8 bases and 2 bases, in that order; junction bases with no gene match: 8. The CDR3 sequence: CASQGSGSPTDTQYF. Written as DNA, the CDR3 is TGTGCCAGCCAGGGTAGCGGGAGCCCCACAGATACGCAGTATTTT.